Below are 7 T cell receptor beta chains sequenced from a single sample in a study of T cell responses to AZD1222 COVID-19 vaccine. Repertoires were generated with immunoSEQ multiplex PCR, while TCRdb's copy carries only in-frame clones and drops some. Among approximately 80,000 clones listed, approximately 86% were seen once. Sequences were derived from peripheral blood, sampled on day 0 of MenACWY control vaccination. These receptor sequences come from an adult in good health.

V gene TRBV30 combines with J gene TRBJ1-2; 7 bases agree with TRBD1. The CDR3 runs to 13 residues. Per germline, CDR1 GTSNPN and CDR2 SVGIG (reference sequence). Germline trimming cut 1 base from V and 4 bases from J; bases unmatched to any gene: 3. The chain's CDR3 is CAWSGRDSYGYTF. For the CDR3, the DNA is TGTGCCTGGAGTGGCCGGGACAGCTATGGCTACACCTTC.

This clone has a handful of counts. J is TRBJ2-5 and V is TRBV9; 12 positions agree with TRBD2. The CDR3 covers 15 residues. Germline V gene lookup returns CDR1 SGDLS and CDR2 YYNGEE. V was pared by 5 bases and J by 5 bases, with 7 bases of the junction left unmatched. Written as DNA, the CDR3 is TGTGCCAGCAGTCCAACTAGCGGGGGGCAGGAGACCCAGTACTTC. Translating it yields CASSPTSGGQETQYF.

CDR3 in amino acids: CASSSLISGRNNEQFF. For the CDR3, the DNA is TGTGCCAGCAGTTCACTGATTAGCGGGCGTAACAATGAGCAGTTCTTC. The chain joins TRBV27 to TRBJ2-1; 7 nucleotides line up with TRBD2. CDR3 length equals 16 residues. Germline V CDR1 and CDR2: MNHEY, SMNVEV (reference sequence). V was pared by 4 bases and J by 5 bases, with 11 bases of the junction left unmatched.

The gene calls are TRBV18 and TRBJ1-3, with 7 bases identical to TRBD1. The germline V gene has CDR1 KGHSH and CDR2 LQKENI. V lost 1 base and J lost 9; bases outside the gene matches: 9. This CDR3 has 15 residues. This CDR3 is CASSPRDSPSGTIYF. The DNA of the CDR3 is TGTGCCAGCTCACCACGGGACAGTCCTAGTGGCACCATATATTTT.

CDR3 sequence: CASSLAPAGGQETQYF. For the CDR3, the DNA is TGTGCCAGCAGCTTGGCCCCGGCAGGGGGGCAAGAGACCCAGTACTTC. The chain uses TRBV5-5 and TRBJ2-5; tentatively, D is TRBD1 (7 bases). Trimming took 0 bases from V and 2 from J, leaving 14 bases between them. The germline V gene encodes CDR1 SGHKS and CDR2 YYEKEE (reference sequence). The CDR3 length is 16 residues.

The V and J genes are TRBV4-2 and TRBJ1-2; 7 bases are a match to TRBD1. Germline assignment: CDR1 LGHNA and CDR2 YNFKEQ. The trim removed 1 base at V and 8 bases at J, leaving 4 bases unmatched. CDR3 length equals 13 residues. The CDR3 region is CASSQGQGRGYTF. The CDR3 region has the DNA TGTGCCAGCAGCCAAGGACAGGGTCGCGGCTACACCTTC.

The chain links TRBV7-8 to TRBJ2-5; D might be TRBD2 (6 bases). The CDR3 totals 14 residues. Trimming shortened V by 1 base and J by 2 bases, and 8 bases separated the two germline ends. The V gene's germline CDR1 is SGHVS and CDR2 FQNEAQ. The CDR3 region is CASSLDGGQETQYF. Written as DNA, the CDR3 is TGTGCCAGCAGCTTAGACGGGGGACAAGAGACCCAGTACTTC.